This entry lists 9 T cell receptor beta chains sequenced from one sample in a study of T cells in Graves' hyperthyroidism and ophthalmopathy. Amplified TCR beta CDR3 regions came from RNA transcripts. When the TCR CDR3 underwent first-round RT-PCR, the HTBI primer set was used. TCRdb processed the multiplex PCR reads anew with MiXCR; each CDR3 protein has one entry. This table holds a few hundred thousand distinct CDR3 sequences, less than 25% found once. Material for sequencing was blood. These receptors were collected from a man younger than 35 with Graves' hyperthyroidism.

This clonotype was counted many times. The chain couples TRBV28 to TRBJ1-6; weak D call: TRBD1 (5 bases). The ends were cut back, 3 bases at V and 5 bases at J, with 8 bases in the middle. Per the germline V gene, CDR1 is MDHEN and CDR2 is SYDVKM. The CDR3 runs to 14 residues. The CDR3 coding sequence is TGTGCCAGCAGTTTGGGACCGAATAATTCACCCCTCCACTTT. The encoded protein is CASSLGPNNSPLHF. The complete variable domain, with remaining parts taken from reference TRBV28 and TRBJ1-6, reads DVKVTQSSRYLVKRTGEKVFLECVQDMDHENMFWYRQDPGLGLRLIYFSYDVKMKEKGDIPEGYSVSREKKERFSLILESASTNQTSMYLCASSLGPNNSPLHFGNGTRLTVT.

This clonotype was observed many times. The chain carries TRBV20-1 and TRBJ2-7; D is unresolved. V was pared by 0 bases and J by 0 bases, with 9 bases between. The CDR3 has 14 residues. Germline assignment: CDR1 DFQATT and CDR2 SNEGSKA (reference sequence). This CDR3 reads CSARELESSYEQYF. The CDR3 DNA reads TGCAGTGCTAGAGAATTGGAATCCTCCTACGAGCAGTACTTC.

This clonotype has only a few counts. A clone one base away is much larger, so this may be a read error. The chain uses TRBV11-1 and TRBJ2-2, with 10 bases that match TRBD1. The CDR3 totals 16 residues. Germline V gives CDR1 SGHAT, CDR2 FQDESV (reference sequence). CDR3 DNA sequence: TGTGCCAGCAGCTTGTCGGGACAGGGGAAGACCGGGGAGCTGTGTTTT. Amino acids: CASSLSGQGKTGELCF.

This clonotype was seen more than once but under ten times. The chain is built from TRBV20-1 and TRBJ2-2; 11 nucleotides match TRBD1. Germline CDR1 DFQATT, CDR2 SNEGSKA (reference sequence). Losses at the gene ends were 6 bases for V and 5 bases for J; bases not matched to a gene: 5. This CDR3 is 14 amino acids long. CDR3 amino acids: CSATGTGGTGELFF. CDR3 sequence (DNA): TGCAGTGCCACCGGGACAGGGGGGACCGGGGAGCTGTTTTTT.

The CDR3: CASSSQIMNTEAFF. In DNA form, the CDR3 reads TGTGCCAGCAGCTCCCAGATAATGAACACTGAAGCTTTCTTT. J is TRBJ1-1 and V is TRBV13, with D hard to call. V shed 4 bases and J shed 0 bases, with 9 bases lying between them. Per the germline V gene, CDR1 is PRHDT and CDR2 is FYEKMQ (reference sequence). The CDR3 is 14 amino acids.

This clonotype was picked up a small number of times. Given the absence of the conserved phenylalanine or tryptophan at the CDR3 end, a read error is likely. The chain has TRBV28 and TRBJ2-7, with 8 bases lining up with TRBD1. The V gene end was trimmed by 6 bases and the J gene end by 2 bases; junction bases not matched to a gene: 6. Per germline, CDR1 MDHEN and CDR2 SYDVKM. This CDR3 comprises 14 residues. The CDR3 DNA reads as TGTGCCAGCAGCCAGGACAGGGCGGCCTACGAGCAGTACCTC. Amino acid sequence: CASSQDRAAYEQYL.

This clonotype occurred many times. In DNA form, the CDR3 reads TGTGCCATCAGCCGTGTTATAACCCCCTACGAGCAGTACTTC. Its translation is CAISRVITPYEQYF. V gene TRBV10-3 combines with J gene TRBJ2-7, with D unclear. Germline V lookup: CDR1 ENHRY, CDR2 SYGVKD. This CDR3 spans 14 amino acids. The V end was cut by 6 bases, the J end by 2 bases, with 14 bases between.

There are many counts of this clonotype. The genes are TRBV10-2 and TRBJ1-1; D not resolved. Between the trimmed V and J ends, which lost 2 bases and 0 bases, there was a span of 7 bases. Germline lookup yields CDR1 WSHSY and CDR2 SAAADI. The CDR3 loop spans 14 amino acids. CDR3 DNA sequence: TGCGCCAGCAGTGAGCCCACCATGAACACTGAAGCTTTCTTT. Translating gives CASSEPTMNTEAFF.

This clonotype came up a few times. V usage is TRBV20-1 and J usage is TRBJ2-4; D is unclear. Germline V gives CDR1 DFQATT, CDR2 SNEGSKA (reference sequence). The CDR3 has 15 residues. V lost 0 bases and J 0 bases, leaving 9 bases between the germline ends. The CDR3 sequence: CSARDSGKAKNIQYF. DNA for the CDR3: TGCAGTGCTAGAGATAGTGGAAAAGCCAAAAACATTCAGTACTTC.